This T cell receptor (beta chain) appears in the sequencing data of a study of blood T cell repertoires in COVID-19. Across the whole study: The United States, Italy and Spain were the sources of the acute and convalescent COVID-19 samples. In each case, the material was cDNA or gDNA derived from T cells, B-cell-depleted T cells, or PBMCs.

Original data processing: Amplification of reference gene primers provided the estimated nucleated cell counts. Sequencing used immunoSEQ multiplex PCR; TCRdb keeps in-frame clones, though not all of them. V and J calls and clone size come straight from that table; D and trimming were deduced from the DNA. The repertoire consists of just over 95,000 clones, with 82% occurring once and the leading ten covering under 20%. The CDR3 length is 15 residues. Per the germline V gene, CDR1 is MDHEN and CDR2 is SYDVKM. The V gene lost 7 bases and the J gene lost 0 bases, with 13 bases spanning the gap. Sequencing used peripheral blood. The chain joins TRBV28 to TRBJ1-5; the D is unclear. The clonotype comes from a man older than 75 with acute or convalescent COVID-19. The CDR3 DNA reads TGTGCCAGCAAACGTCGGAGTAATAGCAATCAGCCCCAGCATTTT. Residues: CASKRRSNSNQPQHF.